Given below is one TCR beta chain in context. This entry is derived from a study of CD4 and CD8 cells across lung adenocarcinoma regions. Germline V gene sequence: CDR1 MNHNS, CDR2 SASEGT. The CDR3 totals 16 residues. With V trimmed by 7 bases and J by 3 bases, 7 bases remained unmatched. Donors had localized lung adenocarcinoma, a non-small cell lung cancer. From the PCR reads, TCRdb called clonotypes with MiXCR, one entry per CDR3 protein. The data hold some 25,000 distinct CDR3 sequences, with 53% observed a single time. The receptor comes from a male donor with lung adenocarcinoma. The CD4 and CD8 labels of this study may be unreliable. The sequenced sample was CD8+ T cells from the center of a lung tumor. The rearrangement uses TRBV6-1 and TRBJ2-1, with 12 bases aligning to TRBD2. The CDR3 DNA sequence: TGTGCCAGCATGCCTAGCGGGGGGGTGATCTACAATGAGCAGTTCTTC. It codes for CASMPSGGVIYNEQFF.